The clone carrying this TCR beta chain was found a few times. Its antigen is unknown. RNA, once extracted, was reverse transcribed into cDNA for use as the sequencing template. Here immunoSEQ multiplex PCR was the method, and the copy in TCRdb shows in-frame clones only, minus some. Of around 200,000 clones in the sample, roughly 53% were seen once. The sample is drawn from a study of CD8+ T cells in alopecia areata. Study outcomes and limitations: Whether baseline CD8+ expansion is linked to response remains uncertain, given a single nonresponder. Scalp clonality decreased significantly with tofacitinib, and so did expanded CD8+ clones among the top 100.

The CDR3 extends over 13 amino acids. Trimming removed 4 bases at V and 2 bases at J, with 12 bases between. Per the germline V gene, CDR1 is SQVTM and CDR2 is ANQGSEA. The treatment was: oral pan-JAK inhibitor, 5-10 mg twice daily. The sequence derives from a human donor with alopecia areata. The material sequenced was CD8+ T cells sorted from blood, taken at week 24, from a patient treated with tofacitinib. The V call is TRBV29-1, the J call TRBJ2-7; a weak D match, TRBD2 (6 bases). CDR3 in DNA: TGCAGCGTTGGTGGGGGGAACACCTACGAGCAGTACTTC. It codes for CSVGGGNTYEQYF.